This TCR beta chain is from a study of spatial heterogeneity in lung cancer. Overall study findings and caveats: Expanded alpha and beta TCR counts within tumors tracked tumor mutation counts. Ubiquitous and regional nonsynonymous mutations were tracked by counts of ubiquitous and regional expanded TCRs, respectively.

In the case of this clonotype: Its matching antigen is unknown.

TCRdb independently ran MiXCR on the 5' RACE reads; one entry per CDR3 protein. The repertoire holds about 4,000 distinct CDR3 sequences, with 4.1% as singletons. The time point here: sample taken at primary tumor resection. Sequenced here: lung tumor tissue, sampled at surgery. The TCR sequence derives from a male donor with early-stage non-small cell lung cancer.

The DNA for the CDR3 is TGCGCCAGCAGCTTGGCAGCTAGCGGGGAAGAGACCCAGTACTTC. Its protein product is CASSLAASGEETQYF. This chain joins TRBV5-1 and TRBJ2-5; 9 nucleotides line up with TRBD2. This CDR3 region has 15 residues. Germline CDR1 SGHRS, CDR2 YFSETQ. The ends lost 0 bases at V and 3 bases at J; junction bases unmatched: 3.